Listed here are 11 T cell receptor beta chains from one sample, sequenced in a study of OX40 agonist ivuxolimab in advanced cancers. The library was built by means of the immunoSEQ multiplex PCR assay. TCRdb re-hosts the immuneACCESS table, in-frame sequences only. Its copies lack some clones; in the studies checked, an unresolved V gene accounts for under half of them, and the cause for the rest is not known. Here the sample has roughly 48,000 clones; 80% to 90% occur a single time. The ten largest clonotypes hold more than 8.5% of the sample. The sample consisted of CD4+ or CD8+ T cells sorted from blood, taken in a trial of the OX40 agonist ivuxolimab. The receptors were sampled from an adult with an advanced solid tumor such as melanoma, head and neck, liver or kidney cancer.

The chain recombines TRBV5-5 with TRBJ2-7; the match to TRBD1 covers 7 bases. CDR3 length: 14 amino acids. The V gene's germline CDR1 is SGHKS and CDR2 YYEKEE (reference sequence). Trimming took 4 bases from V and 2 from J; bases not matched to a gene: 6. The CDR3 sequence is CASSRDSLAYEQYF. The CDR3, as DNA: TGTGCCAGCAGCAGGGACAGCTTAGCCTACGAGCAGTACTTC.

CDR3 nucleotides: TGCGCCAGCAGCCGAGAGAGGAAATTGAACACTGAAGCTTTCTTT. This sequence encodes CASSRERKLNTEAFF. This chain links TRBV4-1 with TRBJ1-1; D ambiguous. The V end lost 4 bases, the J end lost 0 bases, and 12 bases lay between the germline ends. Germline CDR1 is MGHRA and CDR2 is YSYEKL. The CDR3 consists of 15 residues.

The rearrangement links TRBV5-1 to TRBJ2-1, with 7 bases aligning to TRBD2. The J segment lost 6 bases and the V segment lost 2 bases, leaving 8 bases of the junction unmatched. The CDR3 has 15 amino acids. Germline V CDR1 and CDR2: SGHRS, YFSETQ. The CDR3 is CASSLLAGRANEQFF. CDR3 coding DNA: TGCGCCAGCAGCTTATTGGCAGGGAGGGCCAATGAGCAGTTCTTC.

This clone was found once. The chain recombines TRBV14 with TRBJ2-3; D remains unclear. CDR1 SGHDN and CDR2 FVKESK come from the germline V gene. The CDR3 has 11 amino acids. Between the trimmed V and J ends, which lost 4 bases and 8 bases, there was a span of 7 bases. This CDR3 is CASSPLGTQYF. The CDR3 bases are TGTGCCAGCAGCCCCCTTGGTACGCAGTATTTT.

CDR3 nucleotide sequence: TGCGCCAGCAGAGATTCCGGGACTAGCCTCAATGAGCAGTTCTTC. It yields the protein CASRDSGTSLNEQFF. This chain links TRBV10-2 with TRBJ2-1, with 9 bases fitting TRBD2. The CDR3 length is 15 residues. Germline CDR1 reads WSHSY; CDR2 reads SAAADI. With 6 bases clipped from V and 6 bases from J, the junction kept 9 bases outside the gene matches.

This clone was detected a few times. This chain connects TRBV7-9 to TRBJ2-7; 10 bases map to TRBD2. Per the germline V gene, CDR1 is SEHNR and CDR2 is FQNEAQ (reference sequence). The V and J ends lost 7 bases and 0 bases, in that order; junction bases with no gene match: 3. The CDR3 contains 14 residues. In DNA, the CDR3 is TGTGCCAGCAAAAGGACTAGCGGCTCCTACGAGCAGTACTTC. It is translated as CASKRTSGSYEQYF.

The chain employs TRBV5-1 and TRBJ2-2, with D perhaps matching TRBD2 (5 bases). Germline-derived CDR1 and CDR2 are SGHRS and YFSETQ. This CDR3 has 16 amino acids. V shed 4 bases and J shed 4 bases, with 17 bases lying between them. CDR3 bases: TGCGCCAGCAGCCCCACGTGGGAGCAGTCCACCGGGGAGCTGTTTTTT. Encoded protein: CASSPTWEQSTGELFF.

V usage is TRBV18 and J usage is TRBJ1-1; perhaps TRBD1 as D (5 bases). This CDR3 comprises 15 residues. CDR1 and CDR2 (germline): KGHSH, LQKENI. V lost 2 bases to trimming and J lost 1 base, with 11 bases between them. The CDR3 region has the DNA TGTGCCAGCTCACCAGGTAGGGGAGAGAACACTGAAGCTTTCTTT. Encoded protein: CASSPGRGENTEAFF. The whole variable domain, filled in from reference TRBV18 and TRBJ1-1, reads NAGVMQNPRHLVRRRGQEARLRCSPMKGHSHVYWYRQLPEEGLKFMVYLQKENIIDESGMPKERFSAEFPKEGPSILRIQQVVRGDSAAYFCASSPGRGENTEAFFGQGTRLTVV.

J is TRBJ2-5 and V is TRBV7-9; the D gene is possibly TRBD2 (6 bases). The CDR3 length is 10 residues. Germline lookup yields CDR1 SEHNR and CDR2 FQNEAQ (reference sequence). V lost 8 bases and J lost 5, with 6 bases in between. The CDR3 coding sequence is TGTGCCAGCGGGAGGGAGACCCAGTACTTC. It yields the protein CASGRETQYF. Supplemented by reference TRBV7-9 and TRBJ2-5, the full variable domain reads DTGVSQNPRHKITKRGQNVTFRCDPISEHNRLYWYRQTLGQGPEFLTYFQNEAQLEKSRLLSDRFSAERPKGSFSTLEIQRTEQGDSAMYLCASGRETQYFGPGTRLLVL.

The gene calls are TRBV10-3 and TRBJ2-5; D unresolved. V was shortened by 5 bases and J by 7 bases, with 17 bases between the two germline ends. CDR1 and CDR2 (germline): ENHRY, SYGVKD. This CDR3 has 14 residues. CDR3 in amino acids: CAISSSTTLGTQYF. The CDR3 DNA is TGTGCCATCAGTTCTTCGACCACCTTAGGGACCCAGTACTTC.

The chain carries TRBV19 and TRBJ2-7; D remains ambiguous. The CDR3 has 14 amino acids. From germline, CDR1 is LNHDA and CDR2 SQIVND (reference sequence). Trimming removed 3 bases at V and 0 bases at J, with 9 bases between. CDR3: CASSMGRFSYEQYF. The CDR3 coding sequence is TGTGCCAGTAGTATGGGCAGGTTCTCCTACGAGCAGTACTTC. The whole variable domain, remainder taken from reference TRBV19 and TRBJ2-7, is DGGITQSPKYLFRKEGQNVTLSCEQNLNHDAMYWYRQDPGQGLRLIYYSQIVNDFQKGDIAEGYSVSREKKESFPLTVTSAQKNPTAFYLCASSMGRFSYEQYFGPGTRLTVT.